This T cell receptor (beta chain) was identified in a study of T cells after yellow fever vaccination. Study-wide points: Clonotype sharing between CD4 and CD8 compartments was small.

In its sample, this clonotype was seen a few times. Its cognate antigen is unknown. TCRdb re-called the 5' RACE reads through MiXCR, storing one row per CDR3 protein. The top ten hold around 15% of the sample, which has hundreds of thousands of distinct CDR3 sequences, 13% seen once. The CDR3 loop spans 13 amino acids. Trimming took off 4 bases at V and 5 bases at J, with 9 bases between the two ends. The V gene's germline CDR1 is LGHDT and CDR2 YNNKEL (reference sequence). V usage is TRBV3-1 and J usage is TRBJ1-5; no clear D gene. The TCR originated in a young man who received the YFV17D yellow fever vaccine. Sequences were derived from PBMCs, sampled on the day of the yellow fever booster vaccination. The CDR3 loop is CASSPNQDQPQHF. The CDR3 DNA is TGTGCCAGCAGCCCTAACCAAGATCAGCCCCAGCATTTT.